Following are 30 T cell receptor beta chains from one sample sequenced in a study of blood T cell repertoires in COVID-19. Here immunoSEQ multiplex PCR was the method, and the copy in TCRdb shows in-frame clones only, minus some. This table has 150,000 or so clones, 85% appearing once. The sequenced sample consisted of peripheral blood. These receptors all stem from a human donor with acute or convalescent COVID-19. The donor label of this sample is uncertain.

This chain connects TRBV11-2 to TRBJ1-5, with 8 bases identical to TRBD1. The CDR3 has 15 residues. CDR1 is SGHAT and CDR2 is FQNNGV in the germline V gene. Trimming cost V 3 bases and J 7 bases; bases outside gene matches: 8. The CDR3 here is CASSLRAGGDQPQHF. CDR3 sequence (DNA): TGTGCCAGCAGCTTGCGGGCAGGGGGCGACCAGCCCCAGCATTTT.

This chain joins TRBV13 and TRBJ2-5; possible D gene TRBD1, 6 bases. V lost 4 bases, J lost 5 bases, and 20 bases lay in between. The CDR3 covers 16 residues. The germline gives CDR1 PRHDT, CDR2 FYEKMQ (reference sequence). The CDR3 loop reads CASSSSYRDPRETQYF. CDR3 nucleotides: TGTGCCAGCAGCTCTTCTTACAGGGACCCCAGGGAGACCCAGTACTTC.

The chain employs TRBV7-3 and TRBJ1-2; TRBD1 is a possible D gene (6 bases). The germline V gene has CDR1 SGHTA and CDR2 FQGTGA. Trimming cost V 5 bases and J 6 bases, with 19 bases left between them. The CDR3 spans 15 residues. In DNA, the CDR3 is TGTGCCAGCAGCCCGACGAAGGGGACACCAAATGGCTACACCTTC. Its protein product is CASSPTKGTPNGYTF.

This clone has a handful of counts. This rearrangement joins TRBV5-4 to TRBJ2-3, with D tentatively TRBD2 (7 bases). V gave up 10 bases and J gave up 2 bases, with 23 bases separating them. The CDR3 contains 16 residues. Germline V CDR1 and CDR2: SGHNT, YYREEE (reference sequence). The CDR3 nucleotides read TGTGCCTCGGAGTTAGGCGGGGGCTCTAACACAGATACGCAGTATTTT. It is translated as CASELGGGSNTDTQYF.

This chain joins TRBV7-9 and TRBJ1-1; no clear D gene. Trimming shortened V by 6 bases and J by 1 base, and 15 bases separated the two germline ends. This CDR3 comprises 15 residues. CDR1 and CDR2 from the germline V gene are SEHNR and FQNEAQ (reference sequence). The CDR3 coding sequence is TGTGCCAGCAGTTCTTCCATAGCGGGGAACACTGAAGCTTTCTTT. This gives the protein CASSSSIAGNTEAFF.

J is TRBJ1-5 and V is TRBV5-8; D ambiguous. The CDR3 is 15 residues long. Germline CDR1 reads SGHTS; CDR2 reads YDEGEE. The V end lost 7 bases, the J end lost 3 bases, and 17 bases lay between the germline ends. The CDR3 bases are TGTGCCAGCCGGATGGTGGGAGGGTACAATCAGCCCCAGCATTTT. Its translation: CASRMVGGYNQPQHF. The complete variable domain, with remaining parts taken from reference TRBV5-8 and TRBJ1-5, reads EAGVTQSPTHLIKTRGQQATLRCSPISGHTSVYWYQQALGLGLQFLLWYDEGEERNRGNFPPRFSGRQFPNYSSELNVNALELEDSALYLCASRMVGGYNQPQHFGDGTRLSIL.

This clone was detected only a few times. The V call is TRBV3-1 (or the pseudogene TRBV3-2), the J call TRBJ1-2; D gene uncertain. Germline lookup yields CDR1 LGHDT and CDR2 YNNKEL (reference sequence). Trimming left V 1 base short and J 0 bases short, with 3 bases between. The CDR3 covers 13 residues. This CDR3 is CASSQAANYGYTF. DNA of the CDR3: TGTGCCAGCAGCCAAGCAGCTAACTATGGCTACACCTTC.

The chain joins TRBV18 to TRBJ2-3, with D unresolved. CDR1 and CDR2 from the germline V gene are KGHSH and LQKENI. CDR3 length: 13 amino acids. V was pared by 4 bases and J by 3 bases, with 8 bases between. The CDR3 is CASSLPGTDTQYF. CDR3 DNA sequence: TGTGCCAGCTCACTCCCCGGGACAGATACGCAGTATTTT.

The V call is TRBV30, the J call TRBJ1-4, with 8 positions matching TRBD1. The CDR3 sequence is 14 residues long. Unmatched junction bases numbered 11, after V lost 4 bases and J lost 10 bases. Per the germline V gene, CDR1 is GTSNPN and CDR2 is SVGIG (reference sequence). The CDR3 is CAWNPDRGNGKLFF. For the CDR3, the DNA is TGTGCCTGGAACCCCGACAGGGGAAACGGAAAACTGTTTTTT.

The chain has TRBV15 and TRBJ1-2; the D is unclear. The CDR3 is 14 residues long. Germline CDR1 and CDR2: LNHNV and YYDKDF (reference sequence). The ends were cut back, 1 base at V and 4 bases at J, with 10 bases in the middle. Here the CDR3 DNA reads TGTGCCACCAGCAGAGGTTCCGAGGGCTATGGCTACACCTTC. Protein sequence: CATSRGSEGYGYTF.

A single count supports this clone. The chain is built from TRBV5-6 and TRBJ2-3, with 8 bases matching TRBD2. J lost 4 bases, V lost 1 base, and 5 bases had no gene match. From germline, CDR1 is SGHDT and CDR2 YYEEEE. This CDR3 is built from 15 residues. This CDR3 reads CASSLRTSRSDTQYF. For the CDR3, the DNA is TGTGCCAGCAGCTTGAGGACTAGCAGGTCAGATACGCAGTATTTT.

The rearrangement uses TRBV25-1 and TRBJ1-6; D is ambiguous. V was pared by 6 bases and J by 4 bases, with 10 bases between. This CDR3 has 14 amino acids. CDR1 and CDR2 from the germline V gene are MGHDK and SYGVNS. Here the CDR3 DNA reads TGTGCCAGCAGGCCAGCGCCTTATAATTCACCCCTCCACTTT. Translation: CASRPAPYNSPLHF.

This sequence joins TRBV18 and TRBJ2-7, with D perhaps TRBD1 (7 bases). The V and J ends lost 2 bases and 0 bases respectively, with 14 bases between them. Germline V gene lookup returns CDR1 KGHSH and CDR2 LQKENI. The length of the CDR3 is 16 residues. The DNA of the CDR3 is TGTGCCAGCTCACCAGGGCGGGGACAGAGCTCCTACGAGCAGTACTTC. Its protein product is CASSPGRGQSSYEQYF. The full variable domain, with the rest looked up from reference TRBV18 and TRBJ2-7, is NAGVMQNPRHLVRRRGQEARLRCSPMKGHSHVYWYRQLPEEGLKFMVYLQKENIIDESGMPKERFSAEFPKEGPSILRIQQVVRGDSAAYFCASSPGRGQSSYEQYFGPGTRLTVT.

The chain combines TRBV7-2 with TRBJ1-1, with a weak D call TRBD1 (6 bases). Trimming took off 5 bases at V and 11 bases at J, with 12 bases between the two ends. CDR1 is SGHTA and CDR2 is FQGNSA in the germline V gene. CDR3 length: 11 amino acids. The CDR3 DNA is TGTGCCAGCAGCCTGGGGGGGCTCGCTTTCTTT. It specifies CASSLGGLAFF.

The chain has TRBV2 and TRBJ1-1; 7 nucleotides match TRBD1. CDR3 length: 16 residues. Losses at the gene ends were 6 bases for V and 2 bases for J; bases not matched to a gene: 12. Germline CDR1 is SNHLY and CDR2 is FYNNEI. DNA of the CDR3: TGTGCCAGCAGGGCCAACAGGGGCGTAGCAAACACTGAAGCTTTCTTT. It translates to CASRANRGVANTEAFF.

The V call is TRBV20-1, the J call TRBJ1-2; D perhaps matches TRBD1 (5 bases). The V end lost 3 bases, the J end lost 5 bases, and 13 bases lay between the germline ends. Germline V gene data show CDR1 as DFQATT and CDR2 as SNEGSKA (reference sequence). The CDR3 extends over 13 amino acids. CDR3 DNA: TGCAGTGCTAGTGTTGGGACTCAGTATGGCTACACCTTC. This codes for CSASVGTQYGYTF.

V usage is TRBV5-4 and J usage is TRBJ1-1; TRBD1 is a possible D gene (5 bases). The germline gives CDR1 SGHNT, CDR2 YYREEE (reference sequence). The CDR3 is 15 amino acids. The germline V and J ends were trimmed by 2 bases and 0 bases, with 11 bases remaining between them. For the CDR3, the DNA is TGTGCCAGCAGCTTCCTGCAGGGTTTGAACACTGAAGCTTTCTTT. Its protein is CASSFLQGLNTEAFF.

The chain has TRBV4-3 and TRBJ1-2; maybe TRBD1 (5 bases). With 4 bases removed from V and 8 bases from J, the gap between germline ends came to 17 bases. CDR3 size: 14 residues. Germline CDR1 is LGHNA and CDR2 is YSLEER. CDR3 sequence (DNA): TGCGCCAGCAGCCTCACCATGGGGGGTTCGGGCTACACCTTC. It encodes CASSLTMGGSGYTF.

CDR3 coding DNA: TGTGCCAGCAGTTATGGGCGGGGGACGTACAATGAGCAGTTCTTC. Its translation: CASSYGRGTYNEQFF. This chain uses TRBV9 with TRBJ2-1, with 7 bases matching TRBD2. Germline trimming cut 5 bases from V and 4 bases from J; bases unmatched to any gene: 9. Germline lookup yields CDR1 SGDLS and CDR2 YYNGEE. The CDR3 has 15 amino acids.

V is TRBV28 and J is TRBJ1-1, with D hard to call. The CDR3 is 14 amino acids. Between the trimmed V and J ends, which lost 3 bases and 1 base, there was a span of 9 bases. Per the germline V gene, CDR1 is MDHEN and CDR2 is SYDVKM. In nucleotides, the CDR3 is TGTGCCAGCAGTTTGATGGGCTGGAACACTGAAGCTTTCTTT. This codes for CASSLMGWNTEAFF.

The V call is TRBV5-4, the J call TRBJ2-2; TRBD1 is a possible D gene (5 bases). V shed 0 bases and J shed 5 bases, with 11 bases lying between them. The CDR3 spans 15 residues. Germline values: CDR1 SGHNT, CDR2 YYREEE (reference sequence). CDR3 sequence: CASSLVAGLTGELFF. The CDR3 DNA sequence: TGTGCCAGCAGCTTGGTGGCAGGGCTTACCGGGGAGCTGTTTTTT.

CDR3 bases: TGTGCCAGCAGCTTAAGGCGGACAGGGATTGGCGCAGATACGCAGTATTTT. Amino acid sequence: CASSLRRTGIGADTQYF. J is TRBJ2-3 and V is TRBV7-2; 8 bases are a match to TRBD1. This CDR3 comprises 17 residues. V dropped 2 bases and J dropped 4; count of bases not matched to a gene: 11. Germline V gene lookup returns CDR1 SGHTA and CDR2 FQGNSA.

The CDR3 bases are TGCGCCAGCAGCTTGGATGGGACAGTCACCGGGGAGCTGTTTTTT. Translating it yields CASSLDGTVTGELFF. The gene calls are TRBV5-1 and TRBJ2-2; 7 positions agree with TRBD1. The J segment lost 4 bases and the V segment lost 0 bases, leaving 3 bases of the junction unmatched. Per germline, CDR1 SGHRS and CDR2 YFSETQ. This CDR3 is built from 15 residues.

This chain links TRBV4-3 with TRBJ1-6; D not resolved. The CDR3 length is 16 residues. Trimming removed 3 bases from V and 4 bases from J, with 13 bases in between. Germline values: CDR1 LGHNA, CDR2 YSLEER. CDR3 residues: CASSHAPRTYNSPLHF. In DNA form, the CDR3 reads TGCGCCAGCAGCCACGCTCCCCGTACTTATAATTCACCCCTCCACTTT.

This chain uses TRBV4-3 with TRBJ1-2; 11 bases are a match to TRBD1. The J segment lost 2 bases and the V segment lost 4 bases, leaving 0 bases of the junction unmatched. Germline V gene lookup returns CDR1 LGHNA and CDR2 YSLEER. The CDR3 totals 14 residues. The CDR3 region is CASSRDRGNYGYTF. The CDR3 DNA sequence: TGCGCCAGCAGCCGGGACAGGGGGAACTATGGCTACACCTTC.

J is TRBJ1-5 and V is TRBV27; possibly TRBD1 for D (5 bases). This CDR3 region has 15 residues. Trimming took off 2 bases at V and 4 bases at J, with 12 bases between the two ends. Germline CDR1 is MNHEY and CDR2 is SMNVEV (reference sequence). For the CDR3, the DNA is TGTGCCAGCAGTTTACGTCAAGGGGTAAATCAGCCCCAGCATTTT. Its protein product is CASSLRQGVNQPQHF.

In this sample, this clone turned up a few times. CDR3 residues: CAWSWDFQETQYF. For the CDR3, the DNA is TGTGCCTGGAGTTGGGACTTTCAAGAGACCCAGTACTTC. The chain is built from TRBV30 and TRBJ2-5; tentative D call: TRBD2 (6 bases). CDR3 size: 13 residues. CDR1 is GTSNPN and CDR2 is SVGIG in the germline V gene (reference sequence). V was pared by 2 bases and J by 2 bases, with 9 bases between.

This clone was seen a few times. V gene TRBV15 combines with J gene TRBJ1-1, with 9 bases aligning to TRBD1. From germline, CDR1 is LNHNV and CDR2 YYDKDF (reference sequence). The CDR3 extends over 16 amino acids. J gave up 7 bases and V 0 bases, and 9 bases lay outside the gene matches. CDR3 residues: CATSRDLYTGGYEAFF. The CDR3 bases are TGTGCCACCAGCAGAGATTTATATACAGGGGGCTATGAAGCTTTCTTT. Complete variable domain (other parts from reference TRBV15 and TRBJ1-1): DAMVIQNPRYQVTQFGKPVTLSCSQTLNHNVMYWYQQKSSQAPKLLFHYYDKDFNNEADTPDNFQSRRPNTSFCFLDIRSPGLGDTAMYLCATSRDLYTGGYEAFFGQGTRLTVV.

J is TRBJ1-1 and V is TRBV7-9; 8 nucleotides align to TRBD1. CDR3 length: 16 amino acids. Germline trimming cut 6 bases from V and 6 bases from J; bases unmatched to any gene: 15. The V gene's germline CDR1 is SEHNR and CDR2 FQNEAQ (reference sequence). CDR3 in amino acids: CASRAINTGGIPEAFF. The CDR3 DNA follows: TGTGCCAGCAGGGCTATCAATACAGGGGGTATACCTGAAGCTTTCTTT.

The chain recombines TRBV18 with TRBJ1-5, with 9 bases aligning to TRBD1. CDR3 length: 17 residues. The germline CDR1 and CDR2 sequences are KGHSH and LQKENI. V was clipped by 2 bases and J by 1 base; unmatched bases: 6. The CDR3 sequence: CASSPKQGAASNQPQHF. In DNA, the CDR3 is TGTGCCAGCTCACCAAAACAGGGGGCGGCGAGCAATCAGCCCCAGCATTTT. The full variable domain, its missing parts supplied by reference TRBV18 and TRBJ1-5, is NAGVMQNPRHLVRRRGQEARLRCSPMKGHSHVYWYRQLPEEGLKFMVYLQKENIIDESGMPKERFSAEFPKEGPSILRIQQVVRGDSAAYFCASSPKQGAASNQPQHFGDGTRLSIL.